The clone carrying this TCR beta chain showed up just once. Authors' data handling: Estimation of nucleated cell counts relied on the amplification of reference gene primers. Sequencing was performed with immunoSEQ multiplex PCR; in TCRdb, only in-frame clones are kept and a portion is missing. V and J calls and clone size are copied from that table; D and trimming were computed from the DNA. In the table there are about 97,000 clones, around 84% of which are singletons. The sample is drawn from a study of blood T cell repertoires in COVID-19. Background on the study: Sites across the United States, Italy and Spain contributed samples from acute and convalescent COVID-19. Sources were T cells, B-cell-depleted T cells, or PBMCs; the material itself was cDNA or gDNA.

The CDR3 consists of 17 residues. Trimming took 0 bases from V and 0 from J; bases not matched to a gene: 6. CDR1 is SGHRS and CDR2 is YFSETQ in the germline V gene. The chain is built from TRBV5-1 and TRBJ2-1; 7 bases agree with TRBD1. The sequence was collected from a man aged 45-65 years with active or convalescent COVID-19. Material for sequencing was peripheral blood. CDR3 region: CASSLAGDSFSYNEQFF. CDR3 bases: TGCGCCAGCAGCTTGGCCGGGGACAGCTTCTCCTACAATGAGCAGTTCTTC.